Listed below are T cell receptor beta chains from one sample, sequenced in a study of T-cell memory formation after mild COVID-19. Each CDR3 protein gets one entry after TCRdb re-called the 5' RACE reads with MiXCR. The table lists some 450,000 distinct CDR3 sequences, roughly 18% of them singletons, with approximately 21% in the top ten. Sequencing input: PBMCs or a T cell subset sorted from them (not recorded which). These receptors were obtained from a man in his late teens or twenties who had mild COVID-19 (a few samples of this study predate the infection). Cell type and time point are not known. Each CDR3 is given with its conserved first and last residue. Each record gives: clone size, D gene, V gene, J gene, CDR3 DNA, CDR3 protein. A D gene is named only where the DNA matches it firmly. Some rows mark clone size as missing; the rest say once, few, many or name a class of expanded clone.

>NA|TRBD1|TRBV20-1|TRBJ1-5
TGCAGTGCTAGGGGGTTGGCAGGGGGCGGTCAGCCCCAGCATTTT
CSARGLAGGGQPQHF
>NA|TRBD2|TRBV15|TRBJ2-3
TGTGCCACCACTGCTAGGGATGGGACTAGGGGAGATACGCAGTATTTT
CATTARDGTRGDTQYF
>NA|TRBD2|TRBV12-3/TRBV12-4|TRBJ2-1
TGTGCCAGCAGAGAGACTAGCGGGGGACAACATCATGAGCAGTTCTTC
CASRETSGGQHHEQFF
>NA|NA|TRBV18|TRBJ2-2
TGTGCCAGCTCACCACTCCCGACAGTGTCGACCGGGGAGCTGTTTTTT
CASSPLPTVSTGELFF
>many|NA|TRBV5-1|TRBJ1-2
TGCGCCAGCAGCTTCAAGGGAAGCGGCTACACCTTC
CASSFKGSGYTF
>NA|NA|TRBV2|TRBJ1-5
TGTGCCAGCAGCGGAGGGGGGGGCAGAAATCAGCCCCAGCATTTT
CASSGGGGRNQPQHF
>few|NA|TRBV6-2/TRBV6-3|TRBJ2-5
TGTGCCAGCAGTTCGGGACTGTACCAAGAGACCCAGTACTTC
CASSSGLYQETQYF
>NA|NA|TRBV7-2|TRBJ1-5
TGTGCCAGCAGTCGGACCAGGGGCAATCAGCCCCAGCATTTT
CASSRTRGNQPQHF
>few|NA|TRBV7-2|TRBJ2-2
TGTGCCAGCAGCTACATGGGTTGGTCCGGGGAGCTGTTTTTT
CASSYMGWSGELFF
>NA|NA|TRBV6-5|TRBJ1-2
TGTGCCAGCAGTTACGGGACCGGTGGCTACACCTTC
CASSYGTGGYTF
>many|TRBD2|TRBV5-4|TRBJ2-1
TGTGCCAGCAGCACCCCGACTAGCGGGGAAGACAATGAGCAGTTCTTC
CASSTPTSGEDNEQFF
>NA|TRBD2|TRBV3-1|TRBJ2-1
TGTGCCAGCAGCCGTCGAGCGGGGGGGCTGAATGAGCAGTTCTTC
CASSRRAGGLNEQFF
>many|TRBD2|TRBV29-1|TRBJ2-1
TGCAGCGTTGGGAAACTAGCGGGGCCCGACAATGAGCAGTTCTTC
CSVGKLAGPDNEQFF
>few|NA|TRBV7-9|TRBJ1-6
TGTGCCAGCAGCACCGTTGCGGATAATTCACCCCTCCACTTT
CASSTVADNSPLHF
>NA|NA|TRBV29-1|TRBJ2-3
TGCAGCGTTGAAGATGCAAGTGGCGGGTTGGATACGCAGTATTTT
CSVEDASGGLDTQYF
>NA|NA|TRBV6-8|TRBJ1-1
TGTGCCAGCTCCTCCGGAAGGACGGAGGGTGCTGAAGCTTTCTTT
CASSSGRTEGAEAFF
>NA|NA|TRBV7-8|TRBJ2-1
TGTGCCAGCAGCTTAGGGGGCCTAGCGCTTAGCTCCTACAATGAGCAGTTCTTC
CASSLGGLALSSYNEQFF
>few|NA|TRBV7-2|TRBJ2-5
TGTGCCAGCAGCTCTCAGCGGGCGGGGGAGACCCAGTACTTC
CASSSQRAGETQYF
>few|NA|TRBV12-3/TRBV12-4|TRBJ1-1
TGTGCCAGCAGTCGCATTAGGACTGAAGCTTTCTTT
CASSRIRTEAFF
>medium-sized|NA|TRBV20-1|TRBJ1-2
TGCAGTGCTGACGACAGCTATGGCTACACCTTC
CSADDSYGYTF
>NA|NA|TRBV2|TRBJ2-2
TGTGCCGGCTCGCCCGTCTCGTTCTATACAACCGGGGAGCTGTTTTTT
CAGSPVSFYTTGELFF
>NA|NA|TRBV9|TRBJ1-2
TGTGCCAGCAGCCCACAACAGGGCGCTAACTATGGCTACACCTTC
CASSPQQGANYGYTF
>few|NA|TRBV7-9|TRBJ2-2
TGTGCCGTCCGGTCGTTGTGGAACACCGGGGAGCTGTTTTTT
CAVRSLWNTGELFF
>NA|NA|TRBV19|TRBJ2-5
TGTGCCAGTAGTATCAGGGGACCCAGAGAGACCCAGTACTTC
CASSIRGPRETQYF
>few|NA|TRBV12-3/TRBV12-4|TRBJ2-7
TGTGCCAGCAGTGGAAGGGACGGAACCCTCTACGAGCAGTACTTC
CASSGRDGTLYEQYF
>few|TRBD1|TRBV5-1|TRBJ1-1
TGCGCCAGCAGCTTGAGAGGGGACAGGGGAAGAGCTTTCTTT
CASSLRGDRGRAFF
>few|TRBD1|TRBV5-8|TRBJ2-5
TGTGCCAGCAGCGGGGGGACAGGGGGCCCCCAAGAGACCCAGTACTTC
CASSGGTGGPQETQYF
>NA|NA|TRBV7-2|TRBJ1-5
TGTGCCAGCAGCTTAACCCATGAGAGCAATCAGCCCCAGCATTTT
CASSLTHESNQPQHF
>NA|NA|TRBV7-2|TRBJ1-1
TGTGCCAGCAGCTTAGTCCGGGGAATCACCACTGAAGCTTTATTT
CASSLVRGITTEALF
>few|TRBD1|TRBV10-3|TRBJ1-5
TGTGCCACCCAGGGGGACGGGAGCAATCAGCCCCAGCATTTT
CATQGDGSNQPQHF
>few|NA|TRBV28|TRBJ2-2
TGTGCCAGCAGTTGGGACCCCGGCGGGGAGCTGTTTTTT
CASSWDPGGELFF
>NA|NA|TRBV7-6|TRBJ2-3
TGTGCCAGCAGCTCCCCAGGTGTAGATACGCAGTATTTT
CASSSPGVDTQYF
>NA|TRBD2|TRBV7-8|TRBJ2-5
TGTGCCAGCAGCTCCGGGACTAGCGTGCCGGCCCAGTACTTC
CASSSGTSVPAQYF
>NA|TRBD2|TRBV7-9|TRBJ2-1
TGTGCCAGCAGCCCCTACAAAGGCGGGACTAGCGGGGGGCGATATTACAATGAGCAGTTCTTC
CASSPYKGGTSGGRYYNEQFF
>NA|NA|TRBV11-2|TRBJ2-1
TGTGCCAGCAGCTCGCTGACAGGACCTTACAATGAGCAGTTCTTC
CASSSLTGPYNEQFF
>NA|TRBD2|TRBV18|TRBJ2-5
TGTGCCAGCTCAAGACTAGCGGGGACTAGAGAGACCCAGTACTTC
CASSRLAGTRETQYF
>NA|NA|TRBV4-3|TRBJ2-4
TGCGCCAGCAGTCTTCATGGGACGGGCAACCCTCAGTACTTC
CASSLHGTGNPQYF
>few|TRBD1|TRBV6-5|TRBJ2-1
TGTGCCAGCAGTCGGACAGGGAGGTCCTACAATGAGCAGTTCTTC
CASSRTGRSYNEQFF
>few|NA|TRBV5-1|TRBJ1-2
TGCGCCAGCAGCTTGGAGGGGGGGCCGGATGGCTACACCTTC
CASSLEGGPDGYTF
>NA|NA|TRBV7-9|TRBJ1-1
TGTGCCAGCACCTTGGGGGACCTGAACACTGAAGCTTTCTTT
CASTLGDLNTEAFF
>NA|NA|TRBV20-1|TRBJ1-2
TGCAGTGCTAGAGGTGGGACGGAAAACTATGGCTACACCTTC
CSARGGTENYGYTF
>few|NA|TRBV7-2|TRBJ1-2
TGTGCCAGCAGCTTATCCTGGACGGTTAACTATGGCTACACCTTC
CASSLSWTVNYGYTF
>few|NA|TRBV9|TRBJ1-2
TGTGCCAGCAGCGAAACAGCAACAGCCGGCTACACCTTC
CASSETATAGYTF
>few|TRBD1|TRBV28|TRBJ1-5
TGTGCCAGCAGTCGACAGGGGGCGGATGCTCGAGAGCCCCAGCATTTT
CASSRQGADAREPQHF
>NA|NA|TRBV7-3|TRBJ1-2
TGTGCCAGCAGCTTAGAGAGGGACGGACCCAACTATGGCTACACCTTC
CASSLERDGPNYGYTF
>NA|NA|TRBV28|TRBJ2-3
TGTGCCAGCATTCCCCGGGGGACCCCGCGAGATACGCAGTATTTT
CASIPRGTPRDTQYF
>few|NA|TRBV7-3|TRBJ2-6
TGTGCCAGCAGCTTATACCCCTCTGGGGCCAACGTCCTGACTTTC
CASSLYPSGANVLTF
>many|TRBD1|TRBV4-3|TRBJ2-7
TGCGCCAGCAGCCCCGGGACAGGGGACTACGAGCAGTACTTC
CASSPGTGDYEQYF
>NA|TRBD1|TRBV10-3|TRBJ1-1
TGTGCCATCACCGGGACAGGATCGAACACTGAAGCTTTCTTT
CAITGTGSNTEAFF
>many|NA|TRBV19|TRBJ1-2
TGTGCCAGTAGTACAAGGACAGAGAGGAGCTATGGCTACACCTTC
CASSTRTERSYGYTF
>NA|TRBD1|TRBV28|TRBJ2-2
TGTGCCAGCAGTATACAGGGGATCGGGGAGCTGTTTTTT
CASSIQGIGELFF